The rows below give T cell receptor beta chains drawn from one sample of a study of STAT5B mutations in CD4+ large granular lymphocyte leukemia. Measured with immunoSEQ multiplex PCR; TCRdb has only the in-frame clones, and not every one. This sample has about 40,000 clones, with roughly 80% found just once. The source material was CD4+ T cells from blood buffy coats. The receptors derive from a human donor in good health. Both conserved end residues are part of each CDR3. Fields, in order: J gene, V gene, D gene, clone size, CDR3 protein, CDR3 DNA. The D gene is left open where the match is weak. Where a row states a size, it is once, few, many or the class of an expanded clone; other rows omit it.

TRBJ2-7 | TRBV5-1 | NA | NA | CASSYMGSPGYEQYF | TGCGCCAGCAGCTACATGGGCAGCCCGGGGTACGAGCAGTACTTC
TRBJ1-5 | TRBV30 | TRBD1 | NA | CAWSLSDRGRDQPQHF | TGTGCCTGGAGCTTAAGCGACAGGGGGCGGGATCAGCCCCAGCATTTT
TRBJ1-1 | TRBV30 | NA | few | CAGIRINTEAFF | TGTGCCGGGATCCGAATTAACACTGAAGCTTTCTTT
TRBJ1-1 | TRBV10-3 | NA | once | CAISVMWNTEAFF | TGTGCCATCAGTGTAATGTGGAACACTGAAGCTTTCTTT
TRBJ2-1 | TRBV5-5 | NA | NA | CASSHYGAGRNEQFF | TGTGCCAGCAGCCATTATGGGGCTGGGCGCAATGAGCAGTTCTTC
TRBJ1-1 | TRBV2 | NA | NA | CASSRTTGGDEAFF | TGTGCCAGCAGTCGGACGACGGGGGGAGATGAAGCTTTCTTT
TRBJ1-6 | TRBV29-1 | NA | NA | CSVKGGEDSPLHF | TGCAGCGTTAAGGGAGGAGAAGATTCACCCCTCCACTTT
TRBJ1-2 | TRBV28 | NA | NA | CASSLPTRGGGYTF | TGTGCCAGCAGTTTACCCACCAGGGGTGGTGGCTACACCTTC
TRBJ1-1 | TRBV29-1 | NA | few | CSAQGQTNTEAFF | TGCAGCGCTCAGGGACAAACGAACACTGAAGCTTTCTTT
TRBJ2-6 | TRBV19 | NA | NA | CASSIQGTGANVLTF | TGTGCCAGTAGTATCCAGGGCACTGGGGCCAACGTCCTGACTTTC
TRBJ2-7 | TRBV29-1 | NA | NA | CSVAPLTGLAYEQYF | TGCAGCGTTGCCCCTCTAACAGGGCTCGCCTACGAGCAGTACTTC
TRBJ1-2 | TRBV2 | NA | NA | CASSEGTAAFYGYTF | TGTGCCAGCAGTGAAGGGACGGCTGCCTTTTATGGCTACACCTTC
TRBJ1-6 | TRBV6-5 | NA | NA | CASSGGPPPNSPLHF | TGTGCCAGCAGTGGGGGTCCTCCGCCTAATTCACCCCTCCACTTT
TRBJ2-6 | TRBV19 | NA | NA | CASSPIISGANVLTF | TGTGCCAGTAGCCCTATTATCTCTGGGGCCAACGTCCTGACTTTC
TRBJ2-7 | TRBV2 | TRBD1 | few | CASSTGQGVTYEQYF | TGTGCCAGCAGCACAGGACAGGGGGTAACCTACGAGCAGTACTTC
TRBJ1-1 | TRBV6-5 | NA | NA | CASSYGVLGTEAFF | TGTGCCAGCAGTTACGGCGTCTTGGGCACTGAAGCTTTCTTT
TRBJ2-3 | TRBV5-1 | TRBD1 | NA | CASRRWTGGVADTQYF | TGCGCCAGCAGAAGGTGGACAGGGGGCGTCGCAGATACGCAGTATTTT
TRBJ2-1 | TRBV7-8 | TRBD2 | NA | CASSASGGARFDEQFF | TGTGCCAGCAGCGCCAGCGGGGGGGCGAGATTCGATGAGCAGTTCTTC
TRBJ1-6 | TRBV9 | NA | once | CASSTRPYNSPLHF | TGTGCCAGCAGCACTCGTCCCTATAATTCACCCCTCCACTTT
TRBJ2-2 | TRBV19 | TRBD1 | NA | CASTIPGQGPTGELFF | TGTGCCAGTACCATCCCGGGACAGGGGCCCACCGGGGAGCTGTTTTTT
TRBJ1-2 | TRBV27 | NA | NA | CASSPNTNYGYTF | TGTGCCAGCAGTCCCAACACTAACTATGGCTACACCTTC
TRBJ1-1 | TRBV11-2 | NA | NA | CASSLEGTGEMNTEAFF | TGTGCCAGCAGCTTAGAGGGAACGGGCGAGATGAACACTGAAGCTTTCTTT
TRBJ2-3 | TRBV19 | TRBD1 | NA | CASSSSQGAPLDTQYF | TGTGCCAGTAGTTCCTCACAGGGGGCTCCTCTGGATACGCAGTATTTT
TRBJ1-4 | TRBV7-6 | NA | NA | CASSLELGSWGATNEKLFF | TGTGCCAGCAGCTTGGAGCTCGGGAGTTGGGGGGCAACTAATGAAAAACTGTTTTTT
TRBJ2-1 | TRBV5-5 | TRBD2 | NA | CASSRDRAGGLDEQFF | TGTGCCAGCAGCCGAGACCGGGCGGGGGGGCTTGATGAGCAGTTCTTC
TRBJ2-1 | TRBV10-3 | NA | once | CAISEGTGINEQFF | TGTGCCATCAGTGAGGGGACCGGAATCAATGAGCAGTTCTTC
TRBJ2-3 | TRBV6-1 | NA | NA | CASSEEMIRRTGTDTQYF | TGTGCCAGCAGTGAGGAAATGATCCGCAGGACAGGCACAGATACGCAGTATTTT
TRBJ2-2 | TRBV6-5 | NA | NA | CASSYDMTGELFF | TGTGCCAGCAGTTACGATATGACCGGGGAGCTGTTTTTT
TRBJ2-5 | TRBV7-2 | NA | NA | CASSLPLATQETQYF | TGTGCCAGCAGCTTACCCCTAGCGACTCAAGAGACCCAGTACTTC
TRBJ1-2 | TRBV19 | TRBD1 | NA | CASSSMDRAYGYTF | TGTGCCAGTAGTTCCATGGACAGGGCCTATGGCTACACCTTC
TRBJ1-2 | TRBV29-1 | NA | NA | CSVEAGKVRDGYTF | TGCAGCGTTGAAGCAGGGAAAGTTAGGGATGGCTACACCTTC
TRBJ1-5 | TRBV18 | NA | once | CASSPPGGADQPQHF | TGTGCCAGCTCACCCCCCGGCGGAGCTGATCAGCCCCAGCATTTT
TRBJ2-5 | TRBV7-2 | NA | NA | CASSSGLTETQYF | TGTGCCAGCAGCTCTGGACTAACGGAGACCCAGTACTTC
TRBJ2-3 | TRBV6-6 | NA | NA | CASSSFSSTDTQYF | TGTGCCAGCAGTTCTTTCTCTAGCACAGATACGCAGTATTTT
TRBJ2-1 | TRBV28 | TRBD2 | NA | CASSFVSASGSNEQFF | TGTGCCAGCAGTTTCGTTTCGGCTAGCGGGAGCAATGAGCAGTTCTTC
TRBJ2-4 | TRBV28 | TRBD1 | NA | CATNPPHGTGTKNIQYF | TGTGCCACCAACCCGCCACACGGGACAGGGACCAAAAACATTCAGTACTTC
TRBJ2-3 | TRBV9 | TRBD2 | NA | CASSRQTSGSSDTQYF | TGTGCCAGCAGCCGACAGACTAGCGGGAGTTCAGATACGCAGTATTTT
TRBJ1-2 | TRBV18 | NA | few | CASSPPSRGDYTF | TGTGCCAGCTCACCACCGTCTAGGGGCGATTACACCTTC
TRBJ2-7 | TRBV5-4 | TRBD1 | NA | CASTGQGGYEQYF | TGTGCCAGCACCGGACAGGGGGGGTACGAGCAGTACTTC
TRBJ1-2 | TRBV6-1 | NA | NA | CASSVAGTGYGYTF | TGTGCCAGCAGTGTTGCAGGGACGGGCTATGGCTACACCTTC
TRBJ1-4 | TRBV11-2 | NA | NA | CASSMRQNPNEKLFF | TGTGCCAGCAGCATGAGACAGAACCCTAATGAAAAACTGTTTTTT
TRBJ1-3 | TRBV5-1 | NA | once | CASSRAPGRSSGNTIYF | TGCGCCAGCAGCCGAGCCCCGGGACGGTCCTCTGGAAACACCATATATTTT
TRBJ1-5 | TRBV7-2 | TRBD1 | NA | CASSSDRVYQPQHF | TGTGCCAGCAGCTCGGACAGGGTTTATCAGCCCCAGCATTTT
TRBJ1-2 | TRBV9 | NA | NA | CASSAQGDYGYTF | TGTGCCAGCAGCGCACAGGGTGATTATGGCTACACCTTC
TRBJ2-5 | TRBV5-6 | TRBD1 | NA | CASSWGQGGQETQYF | TGTGCCAGCAGCTGGGGACAGGGAGGCCAAGAGACCCAGTACTTC
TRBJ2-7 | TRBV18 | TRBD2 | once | CASSPAGTSGSYEQYF | TGTGCCAGCTCACCCGCCGGGACTAGCGGGAGTTACGAGCAGTACTTC
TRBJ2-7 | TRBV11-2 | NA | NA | CASSSRRSYEQYF | TGTGCCAGCAGCTCCAGACGATCCTACGAGCAGTACTTC
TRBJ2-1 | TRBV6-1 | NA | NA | CASSPAGSEQFF | TGTGCCAGCAGCCCAGCAGGGTCGGAGCAGTTCTTC
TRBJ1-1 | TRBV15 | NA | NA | CATSRGTQGWEEAFF | TGTGCCACCAGCAGAGGTACCCAGGGGTGGGAGGAAGCTTTCTTT
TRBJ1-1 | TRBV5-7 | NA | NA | CASSETLGAFF | TGTGCCAGCAGCGAAACTTTAGGAGCTTTCTTT
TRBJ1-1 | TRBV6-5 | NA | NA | CASSYPRGPEAFF | TGTGCCAGCAGTTACCCGAGGGGCCCTGAAGCTTTCTTT
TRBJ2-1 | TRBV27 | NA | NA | CASSLADRNEQFF | TGTGCCAGCAGTTTAGCCGACAGAAATGAGCAGTTCTTC
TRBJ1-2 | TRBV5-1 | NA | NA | CASSLSNYGYTF | TGCGCCAGCAGCTTAAGTAACTATGGCTACACCTTC
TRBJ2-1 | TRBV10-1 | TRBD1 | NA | CASSLMTGQGYNEQFF | TGCGCCAGCAGTCTTATGACGGGACAGGGATACAATGAGCAGTTCTTC
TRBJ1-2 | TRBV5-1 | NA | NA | CASSFSMGAYGYTF | TGCGCCAGCAGCTTCAGTATGGGGGCCTATGGCTACACCTTC
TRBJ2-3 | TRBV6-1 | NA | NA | CASSEWTAITDTQYF | TGTGCCAGCAGTGAATGGACAGCTATCACAGATACGCAGTATTTT
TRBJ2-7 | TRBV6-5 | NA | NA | CASSYPGQPYEQYF | TGTGCCAGCAGTTATCCGGGACAACCCTACGAGCAGTACTTC